What follows are 7 T cell receptor beta chains derived from one specimen sequenced in a study of blood T cell repertoires in COVID-19 (dated by TCRdb to the early 2020s). The library was built by means of the immunoSEQ multiplex PCR assay. Drawn from immuneACCESS, this table holds only the in-frame rearrangements with V and J called that TCRdb kept. Clones are partly lost; checked studies trace under half to an unresolved V gene and leave the rest unexplained. A total of about 170,000 clones appear in this sample, around 81% of them only once. The ten largest make up around 8.4% of the sample. The sequenced sample was peripheral blood. Receptor source: a woman of 80 years or more with COVID-19, enrolled during active disease.

This chain uses TRBV9 with TRBJ2-5; TRBD2 aligns across 7 bases. This CDR3 is 15 amino acids long. Germline V gene data show CDR1 as SGDLS and CDR2 as YYNGEE. The trim removed 0 bases at V and 5 bases at J, leaving 7 bases unmatched. The CDR3 loop reads CASSVGREIYETQYF. DNA for the CDR3: TGTGCCAGCAGCGTAGGGCGGGAGATTTATGAGACCCAGTACTTC.

The chain is built from TRBV2 and TRBJ1-1; D is undetermined. Trimming shortened V by 2 bases and J by 0 bases, and 7 bases separated the two germline ends. The CDR3 loop spans 14 amino acids. CDR1 and CDR2 from the germline V gene are SNHLY and FYNNEI. CDR3 amino acids: CASSEKRLNTEAFF. As DNA, the CDR3 is TGTGCCAGCAGTGAAAAGAGGCTGAACACTGAAGCTTTCTTT.

There are a few counts of this clone. The gene calls are TRBV7-3 and TRBJ1-2, with 10 bases that match TRBD1. Germline-derived CDR1 and CDR2 are SGHTA and FQGTGA. This CDR3 has 14 amino acids. V gave up 2 bases and J gave up 8 bases; unmatched junction bases: 5. This CDR3 is CASSLDRGRDGYTF. The CDR3 DNA follows: TGTGCCAGCAGCTTAGACAGGGGGCGAGACGGCTACACCTTC.

The rearrangement joins TRBV5-1 to TRBJ2-2; 12 bases are shared with TRBD2. Germline trimming cut 2 bases from V and 5 bases from J; bases unmatched to any gene: 4. Germline CDR1 SGHRS, CDR2 YFSETQ. CDR3 length: 16 amino acids. CDR3 sequence (DNA): TGCGCCAGCAGCTTACAGGGACTAGCGGGTACCGGGGAGCTGTTTTTT. Residues: CASSLQGLAGTGELFF.

The chain is built from TRBV5-4 and TRBJ2-3, with 8 positions matching TRBD1. V was pared by 4 bases and J by 3 bases, with 4 bases of the junction left unmatched. The germline CDR1 and CDR2 sequences are SGHNT and YYREEE (reference sequence). This CDR3 comprises 14 residues. CDR3 nucleotide sequence: TGTGCCAGCAGCCTCAGGGGGCGTACAGATACGCAGTATTTT. Residues: CASSLRGRTDTQYF.

The V call is TRBV12-5, the J call TRBJ1-5; D uncertain. Germline V gene sequence: CDR1 LGHNT, CDR2 FRNRAP. This CDR3 region has 13 residues. Trimming cost V 7 bases and J 7 bases, with 14 bases left between them. The CDR3 region is CASAQLPGQPQHF. The CDR3 DNA follows: TGTGCTAGTGCCCAACTTCCGGGACAGCCCCAGCATTTT.

The V and J genes are TRBV3-1 (or the pseudogene TRBV3-2) and TRBJ2-5; D unclear. V lost 0 bases, J lost 4 bases, and 3 bases lay in between. This CDR3 is built from 12 residues. CDR1 is LGHDT and CDR2 is YNNKEL in the germline V gene (reference sequence). Here the CDR3 DNA reads TGTGCCAGCAGCCAAGACGTAGAGACCCAGTACTTC. Protein product: CASSQDVETQYF.